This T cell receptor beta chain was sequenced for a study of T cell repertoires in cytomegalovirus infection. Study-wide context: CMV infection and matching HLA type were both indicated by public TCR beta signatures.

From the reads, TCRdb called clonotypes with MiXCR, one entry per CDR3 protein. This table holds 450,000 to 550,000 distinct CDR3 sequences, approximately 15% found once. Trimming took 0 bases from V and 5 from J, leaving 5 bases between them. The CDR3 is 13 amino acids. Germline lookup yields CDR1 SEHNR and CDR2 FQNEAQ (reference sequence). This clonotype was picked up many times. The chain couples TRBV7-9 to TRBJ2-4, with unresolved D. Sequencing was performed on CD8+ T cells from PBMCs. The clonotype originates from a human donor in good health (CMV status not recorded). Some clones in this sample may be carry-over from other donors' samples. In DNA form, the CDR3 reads TGTGCCAGCAGCTTAGCGAAAGAAAACATTCAGTACTTC. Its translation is CASSLAKENIQYF.